This is a list of T cell receptor beta chains from one sample in a study of PD-L1 blockade in urothelial cancer. Sequenced by immunoSEQ multiplex PCR; TCRdb stores in-frame clones only, minus some. Of roughly 24,000 clones in the sample, 70% to 90% are singletons; the top ten hold approximately 31%. The sample here was PBMCs, taken around atezolizumab (anti-PD-L1) treatment. These receptors originate from a man in his 60s with urothelial cancer. The CDR3 runs from the conserved cysteine through the conserved F or W. A D gene is named only where the DNA matches it firmly. Clone size is given for some rows only: seen once, a few or many times, or a class if the clone is expanded.

V	D	J	size	DNA	CDR3
TRBV14	-	TRBJ2-7	-	TGTGCCAGCAGCCAATTACAGAAGCAGTACTTC	CASSQLQKQYF
TRBV5-8	-	TRBJ1-2	-	TGTGCCAGCAGCTTCGGGTTCAACGTGCACTATGGCTACACCTTC	CASSFGFNVHYGYTF
TRBV7-8	TRBD2	TRBJ2-2	once	TGTGCCAGCAGCTTTAGGGCTAGCGGTAGCGGGGAGCTGTTTTTT	CASSFRASGSGELFF
TRBV11-2	TRBD2	TRBJ2-1	once	TGTGCCAGCAGCTTACGGGGGGGCAATGAGCAGTTCTTC	CASSLRGGNEQFF
TRBV7-9	TRBD1	TRBJ1-2	-	TGTGCCAGCAGCTCAACCCCACAGGGGGGTTGGAGCTACACCTTC	CASSSTPQGGWSYTF
TRBV9	-	TRBJ2-7	-	TGTGCCAGCAGCGTAGGACAGGCCGGCTACGAGCAGTACTTC	CASSVGQAGYEQYF
TRBV5-6	-	TRBJ1-2	-	TGTGCCAGCAGCTTGGAGCCGACAGTCCTTATTCGCTACACCTTC	CASSLEPTVLIRYTF
TRBV7-9	TRBD1	TRBJ2-7	few	TGTGCCAGCAGCTTAGCCAGGGGGTACGAGCAGTACTTC	CASSLARGYEQYF
TRBV11-3	-	TRBJ2-3	-	TGTGCCAGCAGCTTAGGTCGGGGGAGGATGGATACGCAGTATTTT	CASSLGRGRMDTQYF
TRBV2	TRBD1	TRBJ1-6	once	TGTGCCAGCAGACCCGGGACAGGGGGCGCGAACTCACCCCTCCACTTT	CASRPGTGGANSPLHF